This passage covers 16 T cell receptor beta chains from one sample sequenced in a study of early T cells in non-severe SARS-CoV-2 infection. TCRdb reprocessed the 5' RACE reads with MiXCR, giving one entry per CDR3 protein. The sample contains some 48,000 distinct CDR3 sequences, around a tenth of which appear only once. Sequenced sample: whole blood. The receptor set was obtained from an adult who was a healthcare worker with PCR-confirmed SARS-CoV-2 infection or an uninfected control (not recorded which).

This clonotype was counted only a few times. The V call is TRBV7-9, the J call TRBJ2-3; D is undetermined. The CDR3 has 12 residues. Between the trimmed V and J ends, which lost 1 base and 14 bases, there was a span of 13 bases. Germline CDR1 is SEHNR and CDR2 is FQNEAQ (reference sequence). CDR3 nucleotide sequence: TGTGCCAGCAGCTTAGAGGACCTCAAGCCGTATTTT. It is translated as CASSLEDLKPYF.

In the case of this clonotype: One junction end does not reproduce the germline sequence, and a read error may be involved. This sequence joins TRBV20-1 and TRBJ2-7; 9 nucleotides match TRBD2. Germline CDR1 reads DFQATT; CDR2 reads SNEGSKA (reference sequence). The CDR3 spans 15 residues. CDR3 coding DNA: TGCAGTGCTAGAGGTAGCGGGAGTTTGATTCACGAGCGGTACTTC. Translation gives CSARGSGSLIHERYF.

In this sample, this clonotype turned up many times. Written as DNA, the CDR3 is TGTGCCATCAGAGGGCCAGGGGAAGTCACAGATACGCAGTATTTT. Translated, it gives CAIRGPGEVTDTQYF. This chain connects TRBV10-3 to TRBJ2-3, with D maybe TRBD1 (6 bases). The V and J ends lost 6 bases and 2 bases respectively, with 15 bases between them. Per germline, CDR1 ENHRY and CDR2 SYGVKD. This CDR3 contains 15 residues.

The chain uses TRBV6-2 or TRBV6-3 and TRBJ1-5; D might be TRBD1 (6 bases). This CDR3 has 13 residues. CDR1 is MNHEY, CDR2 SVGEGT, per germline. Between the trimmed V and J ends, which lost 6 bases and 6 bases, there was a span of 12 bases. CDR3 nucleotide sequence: TGTGCCAGCAGCAACAGGGAGGTTCAGCCCCAGCATTTT. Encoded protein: CASSNREVQPQHF.

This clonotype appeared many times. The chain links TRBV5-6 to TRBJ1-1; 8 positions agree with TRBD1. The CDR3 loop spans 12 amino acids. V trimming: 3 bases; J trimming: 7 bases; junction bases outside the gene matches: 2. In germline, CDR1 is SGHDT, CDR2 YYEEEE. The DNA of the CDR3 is TGTGCCAGCAGCTGGGGGACAGGTGAAGCTTTCTTT. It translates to CASSWGTGEAFF. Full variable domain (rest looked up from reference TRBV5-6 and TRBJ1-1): DAGVTQSPTHLIKTRGQQVTLRCSPKSGHDTVSWYQQALGQGPQFIFQYYEEEERQRGNFPDRFSGHQFPNYSSELNVNALLLGDSALYLCASSWGTGEAFFGQGTRLTVV.

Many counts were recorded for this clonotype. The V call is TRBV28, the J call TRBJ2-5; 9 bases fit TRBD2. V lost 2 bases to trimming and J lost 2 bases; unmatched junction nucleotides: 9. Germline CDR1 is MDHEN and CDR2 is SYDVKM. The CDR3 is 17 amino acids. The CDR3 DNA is TGTGCCAGCAGTTTAGAGGGGGAGACTAGCGGTCAAGAGACCCAGTACTTC. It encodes CASSLEGETSGQETQYF. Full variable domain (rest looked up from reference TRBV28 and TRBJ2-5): DVKVTQSSRYLVKRTGEKVFLECVQDMDHENMFWYRQDPGLGLRLIYFSYDVKMKEKGDIPEGYSVSREKKERFSLILESASTNQTSMYLCASSLEGETSGQETQYFGPGTRLLVL.

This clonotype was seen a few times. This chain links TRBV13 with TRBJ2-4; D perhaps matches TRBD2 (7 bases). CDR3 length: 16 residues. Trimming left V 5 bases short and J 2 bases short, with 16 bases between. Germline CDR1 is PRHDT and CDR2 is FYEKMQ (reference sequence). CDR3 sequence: CASSGRGEGTKNIQYF. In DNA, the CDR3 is TGTGCCAGCAGCGGAAGGGGGGAGGGAACCAAAAACATTCAGTACTTC.

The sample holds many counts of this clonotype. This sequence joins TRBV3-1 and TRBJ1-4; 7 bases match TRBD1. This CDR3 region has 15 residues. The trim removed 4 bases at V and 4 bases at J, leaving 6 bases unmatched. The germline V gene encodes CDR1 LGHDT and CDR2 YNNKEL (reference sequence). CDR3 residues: CASSRATGLNEKLFF. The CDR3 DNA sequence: TGTGCCAGCAGCCGAGCGACAGGGCTTAATGAAAAACTGTTTTTT. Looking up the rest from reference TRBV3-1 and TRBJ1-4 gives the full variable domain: DTAVSQTPKYLVTQMGNDKSIKCEQNLGHDTMYWYKQDSKKFLKIMFSYNNKELIINETVPNRFSPKSPDKAHLNLHINSLELGDSAVYFCASSRATGLNEKLFFGSGTQLSVL.

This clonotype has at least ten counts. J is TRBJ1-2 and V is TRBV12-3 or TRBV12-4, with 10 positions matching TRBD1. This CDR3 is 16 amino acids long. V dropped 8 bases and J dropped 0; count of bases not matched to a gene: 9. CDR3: CASSPTGGLANYGYTF. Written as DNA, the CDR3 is TGTGCCAGCTCTCCGACAGGGGGCTTAGCTAACTATGGCTACACCTTC.

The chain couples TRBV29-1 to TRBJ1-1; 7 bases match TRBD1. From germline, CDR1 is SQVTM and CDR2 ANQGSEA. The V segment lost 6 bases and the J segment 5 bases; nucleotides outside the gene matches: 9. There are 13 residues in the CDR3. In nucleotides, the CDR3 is TGCAGCGTCCGCCCAGGGGGTGAGACTGAAGCTTTCTTT. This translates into CSVRPGGETEAFF.

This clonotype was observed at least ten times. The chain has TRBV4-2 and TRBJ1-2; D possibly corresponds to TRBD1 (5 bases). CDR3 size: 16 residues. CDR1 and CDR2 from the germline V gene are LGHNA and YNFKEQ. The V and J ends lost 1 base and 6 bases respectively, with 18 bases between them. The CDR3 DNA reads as TGTGCCAGCAGCCAAGCCTGGACAAACACGGGAGATGGCTACACCTTC. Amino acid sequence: CASSQAWTNTGDGYTF.

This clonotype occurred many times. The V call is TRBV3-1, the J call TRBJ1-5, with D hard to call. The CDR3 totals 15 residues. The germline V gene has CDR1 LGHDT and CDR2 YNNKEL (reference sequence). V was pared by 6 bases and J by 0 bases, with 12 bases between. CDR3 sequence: CASSENAGSNQPQHF. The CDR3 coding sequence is TGTGCCAGCAGTGAAAATGCGGGTAGCAATCAGCCCCAGCATTTT.

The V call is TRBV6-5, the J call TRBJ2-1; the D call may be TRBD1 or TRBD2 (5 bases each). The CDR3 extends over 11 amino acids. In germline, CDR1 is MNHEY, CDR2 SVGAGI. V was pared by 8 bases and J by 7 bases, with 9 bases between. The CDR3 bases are TGTGCCAGCGGGACCTGGAATGAGCAGTTCTTC. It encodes CASGTWNEQFF.

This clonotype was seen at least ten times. CDR3 amino acids: CASSLYSGTYNEQFF. The CDR3 region has the DNA TGTGCCAGCAGCTTATATTCAGGTACTTACAATGAGCAGTTCTTC. The chain joins TRBV7-3 to TRBJ2-1; D not certain. V was shortened by 2 bases and J by 4 bases, with 12 bases between the two germline ends. Looked up from germline, CDR1 is SGHTA and CDR2 is FQGTGA. The CDR3 extends over 15 amino acids. Filled out from reference TRBV7-3 and TRBJ2-1, the complete variable domain reads GAGVSQTPSNKVTEKGKYVELRCDPISGHTALYWYRQSLGQGPEFLIYFQGTGAADDSGLPNDRFFAVRPEGSVSTLKIQRTERGDSAVYLCASSLYSGTYNEQFFGPGTRLTVL.

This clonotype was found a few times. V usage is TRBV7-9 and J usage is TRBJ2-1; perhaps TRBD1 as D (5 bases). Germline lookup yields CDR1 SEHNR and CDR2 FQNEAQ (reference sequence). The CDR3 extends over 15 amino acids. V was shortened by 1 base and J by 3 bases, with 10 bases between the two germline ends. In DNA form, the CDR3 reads TGTGCCAGCAGCTTAGTCGACAGAAACTACAATGAGCAGTTCTTC. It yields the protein CASSLVDRNYNEQFF.

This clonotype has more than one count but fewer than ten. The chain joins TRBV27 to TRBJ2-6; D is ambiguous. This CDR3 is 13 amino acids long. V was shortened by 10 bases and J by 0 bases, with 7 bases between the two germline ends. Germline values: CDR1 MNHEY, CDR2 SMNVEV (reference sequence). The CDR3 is CANCHSGANVLTF. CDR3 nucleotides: TGTGCCAACTGTCACTCTGGGGCCAACGTCCTGACTTTC.